The clone carrying this TCR beta chain has more than one count but fewer than ten. The antigen is unknown. These data originate in a study of T cells after yellow fever vaccination. Overall study findings and caveats: At around 96% for CD4 and 88% for CD8, most primary-vaccination clones showed up again after the booster.

J was trimmed by 6 bases and V by 7 bases; bases with no gene match: 13. Germline V gene lookup returns CDR1 LNHDA and CDR2 SQIVND (reference sequence). The length of the CDR3 is 15 residues. Template switching by 5'RACE produced TCR cDNA, adding a universal primer site and UMIs. TCRdb re-analysed the 5' RACE reads in MiXCR, keeping a single row per CDR3 protein. The repertoire includes 250,000 to 300,000 distinct CDR3 sequences, roughly 8.7% of them detected once, and about 3% sits in the top ten. Source: CD4+ T cells sorted from PBMCs, taken 5 days after the yellow fever booster vaccination. J is TRBJ1-2 and V is TRBV19; 8 bases map to TRBD1. The source of this sequence is a man between 18 and 35 years old who received the YFV17D yellow fever vaccine. The CDR3 sequence: CASTVWAGGSHGYTF. CDR3 nucleotides: TGTGCCAGTACCGTATGGGCAGGGGGCTCGCATGGCTACACCTTC.